The clone carrying this T cell receptor (beta chain) was found once. Version v3.0 of the immunoSEQ assay ran at survey level. Measured with immunoSEQ multiplex PCR; TCRdb has only the in-frame clones, and not every one. The table records roughly 30,000 clones, roughly 80% of them present only once. The entry originates in a study of long-term antiretroviral therapy in people with HIV. This clonotype was sampled from a man between 40 and 49 years old with HIV. The material was unsorted PBMCs, obtained 0.3 years after starting antiretroviral therapy.

The CDR3 protein is CASSQVRAGTDTQYF. The DNA of the CDR3 is TGTGCCAGCAGCCAAGTTCGGGCTGGCACAGATACGCAGTATTTT. The V gene is TRBV14, the J gene TRBJ2-3; D is unresolved. V shed 1 base and J shed 1 base, with 9 bases lying between them. The CDR3 length is 15 residues. From germline, CDR1 is SGHDN and CDR2 FVKESK.